This TCR beta chain was observed in a study of cytomegalovirus exposure and HLA in healthy donors. Germline V gives CDR1 KGHSH, CDR2 LQKENI. The J segment lost 0 bases and the V segment lost 3 bases, leaving 3 bases of the junction unmatched. This CDR3 has 15 amino acids. The PCR contained 60 Vbeta and 13 Jbeta primers. Profiled with immunoSEQ multiplex PCR; TCRdb holds only in-frame clones, not every one. This table has 200,000 or so clones, over 70% appearing once. V and J are TRBV18 and TRBJ2-3; the match to TRBD1 covers 7 bases. This sequence was found in a man under 40 in good health and CMV-seronegative. The material sequenced was PBMCs. The CDR3 DNA sequence: TGTGCCAGCTCACCGGGGACAGAAAGCACAGATACGCAGTATTTT. It specifies CASSPGTESTDTQYF. The variable domain in full, with the rest retrieved from reference TRBV18 and TRBJ2-3, is NAGVMQNPRHLVRRRGQEARLRCSPMKGHSHVYWYRQLPEEGLKFMVYLQKENIIDESGMPKERFSAEFPKEGPSILRIQQVVRGDSAAYFCASSPGTESTDTQYFGPGTRLTVL.